These 16 T cell receptor beta chains originate from one sample sequenced in a study of T cell changes during pregnancy in multiple sclerosis. Sequenced by immunoSEQ multiplex PCR; TCRdb stores in-frame clones only, minus some. The data contain tens of thousands of clones, 75% to 95% of them seen just once; the ten biggest clones take up 0.55% to 0.85%. The sequencing used peripheral blood, collected in the third trimester of pregnancy. These receptors were obtained from a female donor in good health, enrolled as a control in a pregnancy study.

The V and J genes are TRBV18 and TRBJ2-1; 7 nucleotides match TRBD1. Germline V gene lookup returns CDR1 KGHSH and CDR2 LQKENI. CDR3 length equals 14 residues. The V and J ends lost 5 bases and 10 bases, in that order; junction bases with no gene match: 11. DNA of the CDR3: TGTGCCAGCTCAAAACGGGACAGCGGCCCGGAGCAGTTCTTC. Amino acids: CASSKRDSGPEQFF.

The V gene is TRBV18, the J gene TRBJ1-6; D gene unclear. Deletions cut 6 bases from V and 10 bases from J, with 16 bases between. Germline values: CDR1 KGHSH, CDR2 LQKENI. The CDR3 has 14 amino acids. This CDR3 reads CASSSGLFESPLHF. CDR3 DNA sequence: TGTGCCAGCTCCTCCGGGTTATTCGAGTCACCCCTCCACTTT.

The gene calls are TRBV7-9 and TRBJ1-2, with D possibly being TRBD1 (6 bases). This CDR3 is built from 15 residues. V was pared by 1 base and J by 0 bases, with 9 bases between. Germline assignment: CDR1 SEHNR and CDR2 FQNEAQ (reference sequence). The CDR3 reads CASSLGDTANYGYTF. CDR3 bases: TGTGCCAGCAGCTTAGGGGACACGGCTAACTATGGCTACACCTTC.

The chain has TRBV9 and TRBJ1-1; 10 bases line up with TRBD1. Trimming took 0 bases from V and 5 from J; bases not matched to a gene: 7. From germline, CDR1 is SGDLS and CDR2 YYNGEE. The CDR3 spans 16 residues. The CDR3 DNA is TGTGCCAGCAGCGTAGCTCTGGACAGGGGGAATACTGAAGCTTTCTTT. It specifies CASSVALDRGNTEAFF. Complete variable domain (other parts from reference TRBV9 and TRBJ1-1): DSGVTQTPKHLITATGQRVTLRCSPRSGDLSVYWYQQSLDQGLQFLIQYYNGEERAKGNILERFSAQQFPDLHSELNLSSLELGDSALYFCASSVALDRGNTEAFFGQGTRLTVV.

This chain connects TRBV30 to TRBJ1-4; TRBD1 matches 8 bases. The CDR3 extends over 15 amino acids. Germline V gene lookup returns CDR1 GTSNPN and CDR2 SVGIG (reference sequence). The V and J ends lost 2 bases and 6 bases, in that order; junction bases with no gene match: 8. CDR3 DNA: TGTGCCTGGAGTATACAACAGGGGGATGATGAAAAACTGTTTTTT. As protein: CAWSIQQGDDEKLFF.

This clone was seen just once. DNA for the CDR3: TGTGCCAGCAGCTTACCACCCGGGACTGCAGCGAATGAGCAGTTCTTC. It yields the protein CASSLPPGTAANEQFF. This chain connects TRBV7-6 to TRBJ2-1, with D possibly matching TRBD2 (6 bases). Germline-derived CDR1 and CDR2 are SGHVS and FNYEAQ. Trimming took off 2 bases at V and 7 bases at J, with 18 bases between the two ends. The CDR3 sequence is 16 residues long.

The genes are TRBV28 and TRBJ1-2, with 7 bases fitting TRBD1. From germline, CDR1 is MDHEN and CDR2 SYDVKM. The CDR3 loop spans 16 amino acids. The junction had 8 bases not matched to a gene; V was cut back by 2 bases and J by 2 bases. CDR3: CASSLSRRQGNYGYTF. The CDR3 DNA reads as TGTGCCAGCAGTTTAAGTAGGCGACAGGGCAACTATGGCTACACCTTC.

This chain uses TRBV7-2 with TRBJ1-1; TRBD1 is a possible D gene (5 bases). The CDR3 extends over 14 amino acids. V was shortened by 3 bases and J by 4 bases, with 12 bases between the two germline ends. Germline V lookup: CDR1 SGHTA, CDR2 FQGNSA. CDR3 protein: CASSLLAGGTEAFF. In nucleotides, the CDR3 is TGTGCCAGCAGCTTGTTGGCCGGGGGCACTGAAGCTTTCTTT.

The table lists this clone with many counts. The rearrangement joins TRBV6-4 to TRBJ2-1, with D perhaps matching TRBD2 (6 bases). This CDR3 is 16 amino acids long. V was trimmed by 0 bases and J by 6 bases, leaving 15 bases between them. The germline V gene has CDR1 MRHNA and CDR2 SNTAGT. CDR3 DNA: TGTGCCAGCAGTGACTCGGCCGCGGGGCACCCCAATGAGCAGTTCTTC. Its translation is CASSDSAAGHPNEQFF.

CDR3 sequence: CASSLGTLTDTQYF. Here the CDR3 DNA reads TGTGCCAGCAGCTTGGGGACATTAACAGATACGCAGTATTTT. J is TRBJ2-3 and V is TRBV11-2; possible D gene TRBD1, 6 bases. The V and J ends lost 3 bases and 3 bases respectively, with 10 bases between them. CDR1 is SGHAT, CDR2 FQNNGV, per germline. This CDR3 has 14 amino acids.

This chain joins TRBV5-4 and TRBJ1-3; D is perhaps TRBD1 (6 bases). Trimming took 0 bases from V and 3 from J, leaving 13 bases between them. The germline gives CDR1 SGHNT, CDR2 YYREEE (reference sequence). The CDR3 has 16 amino acids. CDR3 sequence reads: CASSLGLGAGGNTIYF. DNA for the CDR3: TGTGCCAGCAGCTTGGGTCTGGGGGCCGGTGGAAACACCATATATTTT.

The chain has TRBV7-9 and TRBJ2-3; TRBD1 agrees at 9 bases. The CDR3 contains 16 residues. The V gene's germline CDR1 is SEHNR and CDR2 FQNEAQ (reference sequence). Germline trimming cut 1 base from V and 3 bases from J; bases unmatched to any gene: 5. CDR3 amino acids: CASSLDPGQGTDTQYF. The CDR3 coding sequence is TGTGCCAGCAGCTTAGATCCGGGACAGGGAACAGATACGCAGTATTTT.

This chain links TRBV2 with TRBJ1-2, with D perhaps TRBD1 (6 bases). Germline CDR1 reads SNHLY; CDR2 reads FYNNEI. V shed 5 bases and J shed 4 bases, with 26 bases lying between them. The CDR3 loop spans 18 amino acids. CDR3 loop: CASSFNPTTNRDTYGYTF. The CDR3 coding sequence is TGTGCCAGCAGTTTCAACCCGACTACTAACCGGGACACCTATGGCTACACCTTC. The complete variable domain, with remaining parts taken from reference TRBV2 and TRBJ1-2, reads EPEVTQTPSHQVTQMGQEVILRCVPISNHLYFYWYRQILGQKVEFLVSFYNNEISEKSEIFDDQFSVERPDGSNFTLKIRSTKLEDSAMYFCASSFNPTTNRDTYGYTFGSGTRLTVV.

This chain joins TRBV28 and TRBJ2-7; 7 bases are a match to TRBD1. From germline, CDR1 is MDHEN and CDR2 SYDVKM. The ends lost 7 bases at V and 2 bases at J; junction bases unmatched: 14. The CDR3 is made up of 16 amino acids. CDR3 sequence (DNA): TGTGCCAGCACCCCGACAGGGATCCAATCGACCTACGAGCAGTACTTC. It specifies CASTPTGIQSTYEQYF.

The chain combines TRBV18 with TRBJ1-2; tentative D call: TRBD1 (5 bases). V lost 3 bases, J lost 6 bases, and 14 bases lay in between. CDR1 is KGHSH and CDR2 is LQKENI in the germline V gene. This CDR3 region has 14 residues. DNA for the CDR3: TGTGCCAGCTCACCGGGGACTCCCTCAGATGGCTACACCTTC. Amino acids: CASSPGTPSDGYTF.

The CDR3 loop is CASIMTGSMNTEAFF. The CDR3 bases are TGTGCCAGTATTATGACCGGGTCCATGAACACTGAAGCTTTCTTT. The rearrangement uses TRBV19 and TRBJ1-1; the D is unclear. The CDR3 spans 15 residues. Germline CDR1 LNHDA, CDR2 SQIVND (reference sequence). The ends were cut back, 7 bases at V and 0 bases at J, with 15 bases in the middle.